The 23 T cell receptor beta chains given below trace back to one sample, sequenced in a study of T cell therapy after organ transplantation. Their antigens remain unidentified. Stated time point: 4-8 weeks after completion of therapy. TCRdb's copy holds only in-frame clones and misses some; the assay was immunoSEQ multiplex PCR. This table holds 20,000 or so clones, roughly four fifths found once. Sequences were derived from CD8+ T cells from blood, sampled after autologous CMV-specific T cell therapy. These TCRs come from a human patient who had received a solid organ transplant and had CMV disease. The T cells may partly be graft donor cells.

The J gene is TRBJ2-2, the V gene TRBV6-4; 7 nucleotides align to TRBD1. The ends lost 6 bases at V and 4 bases at J; junction bases unmatched: 5. This CDR3 has 14 amino acids. CDR1 is MRHNA and CDR2 is SNTAGT in the germline V gene. CDR3 amino acids: CASSGTDSTGELFF. For the CDR3, the DNA is TGTGCCAGCAGCGGGACAGACTCCACCGGGGAGCTGTTTTTT.

The genes are TRBV27 and TRBJ1-2, with 8 nucleotides matching TRBD1. With V trimmed by 3 bases and J by 7 bases, 13 bases remained unmatched. This CDR3 comprises 16 residues. Germline-derived CDR1 and CDR2 are MNHEY and SMNVEV (reference sequence). CDR3 in DNA: TGTGCCAGCAGTTTCGGCCCGGACAGGGCTTATACTGGCTACACCTTC. Translated: CASSFGPDRAYTGYTF.

The rearrangement uses TRBV13 and TRBJ1-1, with 10 bases matching TRBD1. This CDR3 contains 15 residues. Germline CDR1 reads PRHDT; CDR2 reads FYEKMQ (reference sequence). Losses at the gene ends were 5 bases for V and 8 bases for J; bases not matched to a gene: 11. CDR3 residues: CASSGGTGVGSEAFF. In DNA form, the CDR3 reads TGTGCCAGCAGCGGGGGGACAGGGGTGGGATCCGAAGCTTTCTTT.

This rearrangement joins TRBV5-1 to TRBJ2-7, with 8 bases fitting TRBD1. The CDR3 runs to 14 residues. V lost 3 bases to trimming and J lost 2 bases; unmatched junction nucleotides: 4. Per the germline V gene, CDR1 is SGHRS and CDR2 is YFSETQ. CDR3 in DNA: TGCGCCAGCAGCTGGGGACAGGACCCCTACGAGCAGTACTTC. Its protein product is CASSWGQDPYEQYF.

The chain links TRBV9 to TRBJ2-5; 7 bases agree with TRBD2. V lost 3 bases, J lost 2 bases, and 1 base stayed unmatched. The CDR3 covers 13 residues. CDR1 and CDR2 (germline): SGDLS, YYNGEE. The CDR3 here is CASSAGLQETQYF. CDR3 nucleotide sequence: TGTGCCAGCAGCGCGGGACTACAAGAGACCCAGTACTTC.

This clone came up a few times. Other DNA sequences from this sample encode an identical CDR3 as well. The chain joins TRBV19 to TRBJ2-3; 11 bases are shared with TRBD2. Germline trimming cut 3 bases from V and 3 bases from J; bases unmatched to any gene: 5. Germline V CDR1 and CDR2: LNHDA, SQIVND (reference sequence). The CDR3 loop spans 16 amino acids. DNA of the CDR3: TGTGCCAGTAGTATTGGCCTAGCGGGGGGAACAGATACGCAGTATTTT. This gives the protein CASSIGLAGGTDTQYF.

The V and J genes are TRBV4-1 and TRBJ2-7, with D perhaps TRBD2 (6 bases). This CDR3 has 16 residues. V was pared by 0 bases and J by 2 bases, with 14 bases between. Germline values: CDR1 MGHRA, CDR2 YSYEKL. The CDR3 DNA reads as TGCGCCAGCAGCCAAGATGACGCGGGGCGGCCCTACGAGCAGTACTTC. Translation gives CASSQDDAGRPYEQYF.

This clone has a handful of counts. The chain links TRBV6-5 to TRBJ1-5; the match to TRBD1 covers 7 bases. Germline V lookup: CDR1 MNHEY, CDR2 SVGAGI. Losses at the gene ends were 5 bases for V and 3 bases for J; bases not matched to a gene: 4. CDR3 size: 14 residues. The CDR3 spells CASSPDRVNQPQHF. DNA for the CDR3: TGTGCCAGCAGTCCAGACAGGGTCAATCAGCCCCAGCATTTT.

V is TRBV7-9 and J is TRBJ1-1; D remains unclear. V lost 5 bases and J lost 6, with 10 bases in between. CDR3 length: 12 residues. In germline, CDR1 is SEHNR, CDR2 FQNEAQ (reference sequence). CDR3 bases: TGTGCCAGCAGCCCCGATAGGGCTGAAGCTTTCTTT. Its protein is CASSPDRAEAFF.

Comment on this clone: One end of the junction is discordant with germline, which a read error may explain. The V and J genes are TRBV10-3 and TRBJ1-2; 9 positions match TRBD1. Germline V gene data show CDR1 as ENHRY and CDR2 as SYGVKD. The CDR3 extends over 15 amino acids. CDR3 region: CAINDGDRAFYGYIF. CDR3 sequence (DNA): TGTGCCATCAATGATGGGGACAGGGCCTTCTATGGCTACATCTTC.

This chain links TRBV4-1 with TRBJ2-7; unclear D gene. V shed 1 base and J shed 0 bases, with 10 bases lying between them. Germline CDR1 reads MGHRA; CDR2 reads YSYEKL. The CDR3 has 15 residues. DNA for the CDR3: TGCGCCAGCAGCCAAGTTTGGCCTAACTCCTACGAGCAGTACTTC. Encoded protein: CASSQVWPNSYEQYF.

The V and J genes are TRBV4-2 and TRBJ2-3; perhaps TRBD2 as D (7 bases). The CDR3 has 15 amino acids. Per germline, CDR1 LGHNA and CDR2 YNFKEQ. V lost 0 bases, J lost 6 bases, and 13 bases lay in between. CDR3 in DNA: TGTGCCAGCAGCCAAGAGAAGGGGGGGGCGGATACGCAGTATTTT. This encodes CASSQEKGGADTQYF.

The V call is TRBV10-3, the J call TRBJ2-7; D call uncertain. V lost 2 bases and J lost 4, with 3 bases in between. The CDR3 totals 11 residues. Germline CDR1 ENHRY, CDR2 SYGVKD. This CDR3 is CAISEGYEQYF. DNA for the CDR3: TGTGCCATCAGTGAGGGATACGAGCAGTACTTC.

This clone was observed a single time. This chain connects TRBV19 to TRBJ2-3; 10 bases line up with TRBD2. Germline V gives CDR1 LNHDA, CDR2 SQIVND (reference sequence). V was clipped by 7 bases and J by 5 bases; unmatched bases: 9. This CDR3 has 15 amino acids. The CDR3 sequence is CASTGQLAGQDTQYF. CDR3 DNA: TGTGCCAGTACAGGCCAACTAGCGGGGCAAGATACGCAGTATTTT. Full variable domain (remainder filled in from reference TRBV19 and TRBJ2-3): DGGITQSPKYLFRKEGQNVTLSCEQNLNHDAMYWYRQDPGQGLRLIYYSQIVNDFQKGDIAEGYSVSREKKESFPLTVTSAQKNPTAFYLCASTGQLAGQDTQYFGPGTRLTVL.

About this clone itself: At one boundary the junction diverges from the germline segment, which might be a read error. The rearrangement uses TRBV6-5 and TRBJ1-1, with 7 nucleotides matching TRBD1. Germline-derived CDR1 and CDR2 are MNHEY and SVGAGI. This CDR3 is 11 amino acids long. DNA for the CDR3: TGTGCCAGCAGTTACTACCGGGACAGTTTATTT. It translates to CASSYYRDSLF.

J is TRBJ2-5 and V is TRBV7-3, with 12 bases fitting TRBD2. The CDR3 spans 15 residues. Germline assignment: CDR1 SGHTA and CDR2 FQGTGA. Germline trimming cut 5 bases from V and 5 bases from J; bases unmatched to any gene: 6. CDR3 region: CASSASGGAGETQYF. CDR3 coding DNA: TGTGCCAGCAGCGCTAGCGGGGGGGCCGGTGAGACCCAGTACTTC.

The genes are TRBV19 and TRBJ1-5; D gene ambiguous. V was trimmed by 5 bases and J by 1 base, leaving 12 bases between them. Germline CDR1 reads LNHDA; CDR2 reads SQIVND (reference sequence). CDR3 size: 15 residues. The CDR3 DNA reads TGTGCCAGTAGTCTAACTCCTGAAAGCAATCAGCCCCAGCATTTT. Translation: CASSLTPESNQPQHF.

The chain couples TRBV25-1 to TRBJ1-1, with D tentatively TRBD1 (5 bases). The length of the CDR3 is 14 residues. Trimming pared 7 bases from V and 3 bases from J, leaving 15 bases between. Germline-derived CDR1 and CDR2 are MGHDK and SYGVNS. The CDR3 spells CASTAMGRDTEAFF. For the CDR3, the DNA is TGTGCCAGCACCGCCATGGGCAGGGACACTGAAGCTTTCTTT.

This clone was counted a single time. The chain joins TRBV6-5 to TRBJ1-5; TRBD1 aligns across 9 bases. V trimming: 4 bases; J trimming: 1 base; junction bases outside the gene matches: 5. In germline, CDR1 is MNHEY, CDR2 SVGAGI. The CDR3 consists of 16 residues. The CDR3 bases are TGTGCCAGCAGTTTCCCGGACAGGGGAAGCAATCAGCCCCAGCATTTT. Its protein is CASSFPDRGSNQPQHF.

The chain combines TRBV7-6 with TRBJ1-3, with 7 nucleotides matching TRBD1. V shed 4 bases and J 0 bases; nucleotides not matched to a gene: 0. This CDR3 contains 14 residues. From germline, CDR1 is SGHVS and CDR2 FNYEAQ. CDR3 amino acids: CASSWDSSGNTIYF. The CDR3 DNA reads as TGTGCCAGCAGCTGGGACAGCTCTGGAAACACCATATATTTT.

The chain uses TRBV6-1 and TRBJ2-7; 11 positions match TRBD1. V lost 6 bases and J lost 4; bases outside the gene matches: 8. Germline lookup yields CDR1 MNHNS and CDR2 SASEGT. This CDR3 has 15 residues. CDR3 nucleotide sequence: TGTGCCAGCAGGAAGGGACAGGGGGTCGGTTACGAGCAGTACTTC. Its translation: CASRKGQGVGYEQYF.

The rearrangement uses TRBV20-1 and TRBJ2-7; D uncertain. V lost 6 bases, J lost 7 bases, and 10 bases lay in between. Germline lookup yields CDR1 DFQATT and CDR2 SNEGSKA (reference sequence). CDR3 length: 10 residues. The CDR3 reads CSAWAEEQYF. The CDR3 DNA reads as TGCAGTGCGTGGGCGGAGGAGCAGTACTTC.

The chain employs TRBV27 and TRBJ2-7; a weak D match, TRBD1 (5 bases). V was cut by 4 bases and J by 7 bases, with 14 bases left in between. The germline gives CDR1 MNHEY, CDR2 SMNVEV (reference sequence). The CDR3 contains 13 residues. For the CDR3, the DNA is TGTGCCAGCAGTTCACAGGTACCGCGGGAGCAGTACTTC. This sequence encodes CASSSQVPREQYF.